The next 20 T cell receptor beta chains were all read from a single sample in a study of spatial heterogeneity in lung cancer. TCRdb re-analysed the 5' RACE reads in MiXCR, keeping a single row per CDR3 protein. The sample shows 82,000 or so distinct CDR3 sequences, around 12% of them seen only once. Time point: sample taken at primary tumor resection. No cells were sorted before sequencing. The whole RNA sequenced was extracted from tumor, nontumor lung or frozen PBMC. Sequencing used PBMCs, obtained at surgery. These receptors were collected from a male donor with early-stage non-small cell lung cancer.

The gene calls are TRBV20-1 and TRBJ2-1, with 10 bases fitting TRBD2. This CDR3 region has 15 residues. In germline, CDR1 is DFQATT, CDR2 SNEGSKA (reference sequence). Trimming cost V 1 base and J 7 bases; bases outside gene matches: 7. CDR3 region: CSARGELAGSNEQFF. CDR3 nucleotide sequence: TGCAGTGCTAGAGGGGAACTAGCGGGATCGAATGAGCAGTTCTTC.

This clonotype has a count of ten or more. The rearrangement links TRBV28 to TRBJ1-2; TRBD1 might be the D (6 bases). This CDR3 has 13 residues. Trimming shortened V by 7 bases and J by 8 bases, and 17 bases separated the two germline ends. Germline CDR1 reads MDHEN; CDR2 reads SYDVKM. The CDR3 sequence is CASTLGGAEGYTF. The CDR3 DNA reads TGTGCCAGCACCCTGGGGGGGGCAGAAGGCTACACCTTC.

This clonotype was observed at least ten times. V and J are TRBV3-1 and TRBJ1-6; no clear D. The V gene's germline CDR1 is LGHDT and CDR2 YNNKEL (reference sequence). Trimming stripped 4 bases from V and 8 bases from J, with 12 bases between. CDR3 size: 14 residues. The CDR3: CASSLIEEDSPLHF. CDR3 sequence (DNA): TGTGCCAGCAGCCTGATAGAAGAGGATTCACCCCTCCACTTT. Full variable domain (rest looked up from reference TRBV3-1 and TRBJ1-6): DTAVSQTPKYLVTQMGNDKSIKCEQNLGHDTMYWYKQDSKKFLKIMFSYNNKELIINETVPNRFSPKSPDKAHLNLHINSLELGDSAVYFCASSLIEEDSPLHFGNGTRLTVT.

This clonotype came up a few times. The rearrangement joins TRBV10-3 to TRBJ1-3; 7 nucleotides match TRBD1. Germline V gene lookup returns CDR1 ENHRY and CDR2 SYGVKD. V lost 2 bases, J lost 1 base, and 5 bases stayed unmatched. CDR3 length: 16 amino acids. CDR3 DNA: TGTGCCATCAGTGAGGGGAGACAGGGATCTGGAAACACCATATATTTT. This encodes CAISEGRQGSGNTIYF.

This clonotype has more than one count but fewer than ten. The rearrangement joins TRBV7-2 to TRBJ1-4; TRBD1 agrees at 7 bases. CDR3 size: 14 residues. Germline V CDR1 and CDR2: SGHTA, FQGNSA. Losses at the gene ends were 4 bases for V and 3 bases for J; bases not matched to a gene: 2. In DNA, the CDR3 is TGTGCCAGCAGCTGGACAGGAGCTAATGAAAAACTGTTTTTT. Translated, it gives CASSWTGANEKLFF.

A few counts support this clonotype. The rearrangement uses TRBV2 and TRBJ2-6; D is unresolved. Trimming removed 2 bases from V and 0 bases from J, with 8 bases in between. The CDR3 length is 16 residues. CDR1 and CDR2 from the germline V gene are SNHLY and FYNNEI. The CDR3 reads CASSERRSSGANVLTF. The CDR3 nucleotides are TGTGCCAGCAGTGAACGACGGAGCTCTGGGGCCAACGTCCTGACTTTC.

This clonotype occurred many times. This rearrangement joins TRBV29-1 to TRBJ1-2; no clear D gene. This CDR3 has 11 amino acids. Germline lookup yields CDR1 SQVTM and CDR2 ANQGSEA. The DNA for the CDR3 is TGCAGTTACGGATCTAACTATGGCTACACCTTC. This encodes CSYGSNYGYTF.

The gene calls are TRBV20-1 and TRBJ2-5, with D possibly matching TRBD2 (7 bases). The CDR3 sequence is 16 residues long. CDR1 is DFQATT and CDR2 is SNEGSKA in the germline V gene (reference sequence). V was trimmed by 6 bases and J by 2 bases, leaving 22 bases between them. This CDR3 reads CSAPFYLGGPQETQYF. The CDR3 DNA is TGCAGTGCCCCTTTTTACCTCGGGGGGCCTCAAGAGACCCAGTACTTC.

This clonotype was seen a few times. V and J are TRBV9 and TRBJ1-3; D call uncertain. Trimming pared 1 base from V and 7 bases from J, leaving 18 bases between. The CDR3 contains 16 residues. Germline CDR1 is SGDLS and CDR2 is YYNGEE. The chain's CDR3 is CASSVNLGSLANTIYF. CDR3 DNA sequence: TGTGCCAGCAGCGTAAATCTGGGATCTCTGGCGAACACCATATATTTT. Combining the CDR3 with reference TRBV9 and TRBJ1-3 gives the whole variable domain DSGVTQTPKHLITATGQRVTLRCSPRSGDLSVYWYQQSLDQGLQFLIQYYNGEERAKGNILERFSAQQFPDLHSELNLSSLELGDSALYFCASSVNLGSLANTIYFGEGSWLTVV.

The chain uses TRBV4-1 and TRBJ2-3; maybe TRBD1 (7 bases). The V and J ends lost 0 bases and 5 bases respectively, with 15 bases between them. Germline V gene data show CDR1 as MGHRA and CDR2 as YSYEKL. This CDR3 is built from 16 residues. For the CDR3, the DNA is TGCGCCAGCAGCCAAGAAGGGGCAGGGGGAGGAGATACGCAGTATTTT. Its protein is CASSQEGAGGGDTQYF.

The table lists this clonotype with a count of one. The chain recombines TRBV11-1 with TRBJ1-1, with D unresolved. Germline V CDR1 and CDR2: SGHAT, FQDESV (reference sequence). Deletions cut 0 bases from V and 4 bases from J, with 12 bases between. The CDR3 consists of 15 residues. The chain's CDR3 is CASSLAGAESTEAFF. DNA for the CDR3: TGTGCCAGCAGCTTAGCGGGCGCAGAGAGCACTGAAGCTTTCTTT. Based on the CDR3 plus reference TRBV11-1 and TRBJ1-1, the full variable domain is EAEVAQSPRYKITEKSQAVAFWCDPISGHATLYWYRQILGQGPELLVQFQDESVVDDSQLPKDRFSAERLKGVDSTLKIQPAELGDSAMYLCASSLAGAESTEAFFGQGTRLTVV.

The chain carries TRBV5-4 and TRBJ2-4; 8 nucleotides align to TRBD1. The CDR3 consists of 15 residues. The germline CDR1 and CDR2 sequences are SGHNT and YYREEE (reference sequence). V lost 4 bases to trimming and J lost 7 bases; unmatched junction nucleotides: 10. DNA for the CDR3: TGTGCCAGCAGCCCGTGGACAGGGTCGGCCAACATTCAGTACTTC. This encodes CASSPWTGSANIQYF. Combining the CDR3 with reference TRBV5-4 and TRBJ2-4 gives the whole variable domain ETGVTQSPTHLIKTRGQQVTLRCSSQSGHNTVSWYQQALGQGPQFIFQYYREEENGRGNFPPRFSGLQFPNYSSELNVNALELDDSALYLCASSPWTGSANIQYFGAGTRLSVL.

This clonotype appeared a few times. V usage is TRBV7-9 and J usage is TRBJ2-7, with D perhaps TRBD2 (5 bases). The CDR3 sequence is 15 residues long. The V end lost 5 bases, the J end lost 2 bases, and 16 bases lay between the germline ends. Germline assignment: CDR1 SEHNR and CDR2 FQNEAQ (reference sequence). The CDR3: CASSPGGYLPYEQYF. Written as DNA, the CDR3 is TGTGCCAGCAGCCCTGGAGGCTACTTACCCTACGAGCAGTACTTC.

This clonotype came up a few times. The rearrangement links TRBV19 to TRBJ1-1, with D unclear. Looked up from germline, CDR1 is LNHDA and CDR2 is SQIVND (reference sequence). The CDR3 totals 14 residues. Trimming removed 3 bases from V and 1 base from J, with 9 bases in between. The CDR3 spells CASSIRAANTEAFF. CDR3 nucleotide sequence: TGTGCCAGTAGTATTCGGGCAGCGAACACTGAAGCTTTCTTT.

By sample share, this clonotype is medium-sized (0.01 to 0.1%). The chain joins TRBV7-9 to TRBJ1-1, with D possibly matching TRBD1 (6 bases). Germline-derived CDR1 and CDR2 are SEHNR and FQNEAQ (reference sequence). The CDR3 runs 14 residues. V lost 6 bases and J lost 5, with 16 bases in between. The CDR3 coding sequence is TGTGCCAGCAGTATCGAGGGGGGGCGGACTGAAGCTTTCTTT. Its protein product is CASSIEGGRTEAFF. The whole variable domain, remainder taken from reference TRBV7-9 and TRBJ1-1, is DTGVSQNPRHKITKRGQNVTFRCDPISEHNRLYWYRQTLGQGPEFLTYFQNEAQLEKSRLLSDRFSAERPKGSFSTLEIQRTEQGDSAMYLCASSIEGGRTEAFFGQGTRLTVV.

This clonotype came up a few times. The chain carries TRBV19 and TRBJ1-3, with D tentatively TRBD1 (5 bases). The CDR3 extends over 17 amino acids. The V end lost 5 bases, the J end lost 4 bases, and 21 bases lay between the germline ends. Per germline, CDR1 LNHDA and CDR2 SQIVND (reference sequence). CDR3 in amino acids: CASSPGGARASGNTIYF. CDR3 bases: TGTGCCAGTAGTCCTGGAGGGGCGAGAGCCTCCGGAAACACCATATATTTT.

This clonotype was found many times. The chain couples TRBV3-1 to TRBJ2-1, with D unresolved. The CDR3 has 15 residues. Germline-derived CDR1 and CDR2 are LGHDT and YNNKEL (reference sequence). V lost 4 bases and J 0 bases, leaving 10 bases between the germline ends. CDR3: CASSPARSSYNEQFF. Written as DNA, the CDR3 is TGTGCCAGCAGCCCCGCCCGGAGCTCCTACAATGAGCAGTTCTTC.

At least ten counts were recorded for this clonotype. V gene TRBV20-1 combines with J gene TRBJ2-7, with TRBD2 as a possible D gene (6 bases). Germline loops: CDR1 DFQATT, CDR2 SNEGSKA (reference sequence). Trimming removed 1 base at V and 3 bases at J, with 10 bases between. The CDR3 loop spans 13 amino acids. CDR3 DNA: TGCAGTGCTAGAGGACTAGGGCTCTACGAGCAGTACTTC. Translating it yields CSARGLGLYEQYF.

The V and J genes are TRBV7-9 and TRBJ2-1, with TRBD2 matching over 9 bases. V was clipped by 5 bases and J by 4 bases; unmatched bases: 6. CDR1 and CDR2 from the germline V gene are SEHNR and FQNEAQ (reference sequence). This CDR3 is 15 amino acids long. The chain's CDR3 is CASSRTSADYNEQFF. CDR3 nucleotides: TGTGCCAGCAGCCGGACTAGCGCAGATTACAATGAGCAGTTCTTC.

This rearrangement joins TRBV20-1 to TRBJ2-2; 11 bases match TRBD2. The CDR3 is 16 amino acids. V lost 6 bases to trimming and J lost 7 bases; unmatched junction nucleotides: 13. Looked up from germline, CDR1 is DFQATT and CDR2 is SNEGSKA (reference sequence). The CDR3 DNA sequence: TGCAGTGCCCGCTCTAGCGGGGGGCCTCGTGGCGGGGAGCTGTTTTTT. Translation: CSARSSGGPRGGELFF.